One sample yielded the 11 T cell receptor beta chains listed below, sequenced in a study of T cells after yellow fever vaccination. TCRdb recomputed calls from the 5' RACE reads with MiXCR, one row per CDR3 protein. The data show approximately 250,000 distinct CDR3 sequences, with roughly 5.2% seen just once and less than 3.5% held by the top ten. The starting material was CD4+ T cells sorted from PBMCs, obtained on the day of the yellow fever booster vaccination. These receptors originate from a young man who received the YFV17D yellow fever vaccine.

The chain joins TRBV24-1 to TRBJ2-1, with TRBD2 identical over 10 bases. The germline CDR1 and CDR2 sequences are KGHDR and SFDVKD. The CDR3 covers 14 residues. V lost 7 bases and J lost 7; bases outside the gene matches: 6. CDR3 DNA sequence: TGTGCCACCAGCGGGACTAGCGTAAGTAATGAGCAGTTCTTC. It encodes CATSGTSVSNEQFF.

This clonotype was seen ten or more times. The chain couples TRBV19 to TRBJ1-2, with 11 bases identical to TRBD1. Germline V CDR1 and CDR2: LNHDA, SQIVND (reference sequence). This CDR3 spans 15 amino acids. V lost 1 base to trimming and J lost 4 bases; unmatched junction nucleotides: 2. CDR3 protein: CASSIAGTGGYGYTF. The CDR3 nucleotides are TGTGCCAGTAGTATAGCTGGGACAGGGGGCTATGGCTACACCTTC. The full variable domain, in which reference TRBV19 and TRBJ1-2 provide the parts outside the CDR3, is DGGITQSPKYLFRKEGQNVTLSCEQNLNHDAMYWYRQDPGQGLRLIYYSQIVNDFQKGDIAEGYSVSREKKESFPLTVTSAQKNPTAFYLCASSIAGTGGYGYTFGSGTRLTVV.

The J gene is TRBJ2-5, the V gene TRBV27, with 7 bases lining up with TRBD2. The length of the CDR3 is 15 residues. The J segment lost 3 bases and the V segment lost 5 bases, leaving 9 bases of the junction unmatched. From germline, CDR1 is MNHEY and CDR2 SMNVEV (reference sequence). CDR3 in DNA: TGTGCCAGCAGTCGAGACTTGGGAGGGGAAGAGACCCAGTACTTC. Translating gives CASSRDLGGEETQYF.

This clonotype was counted at least ten times. The rearrangement joins TRBV4-3 to TRBJ2-3; 11 bases match TRBD2. CDR1 and CDR2 (germline): LGHNA, YSLEER. V trimming: 5 bases; J trimming: 5 bases; junction bases outside the gene matches: 6. The CDR3 is 15 residues long. The CDR3 DNA reads TGCGCCAGCAGCGGGCTAGCGGGGGGCCAAGATACGCAGTATTTT. Translated, it gives CASSGLAGGQDTQYF.

This clonotype was detected only a few times. One end of the junction fails to match germline, which may point to a read error. The gene calls are TRBV5-8 and TRBJ2-5; no clear D gene. Germline CDR1 SGHTS, CDR2 YDEGEE. There are 15 residues in the CDR3. The CDR3 here is CASGFLAKVRETQYF. For the CDR3, the DNA is TGTGCCAGCGGCTTTCTCGCCAAGGTCAGGGAGACCCAGTACTTC. The full variable domain, with the rest looked up from reference TRBV5-8 and TRBJ2-5, is EAGVTQSPTHLIKTRGQQATLRCSPISGHTSVYWYQQALGLGLQFLLWYDEGEERNRGNFPPRFSGRQFPNYSSELNVNALELEDSALYLCASGFLAKVRETQYFGPGTRLLVL.

This clonotype has a count of ten or more. The chain recombines TRBV7-9 with TRBJ2-3; D gene ambiguous. CDR3 length: 12 residues. From germline, CDR1 is SEHNR and CDR2 FQNEAQ (reference sequence). The V end was cut by 8 bases, the J end by 8 bases, with 14 bases between. Here the CDR3 DNA reads TGTGCCAGCGCTCTTCCGGGTTCTACGCAGTATTTT. Residues: CASALPGSTQYF.

This clonotype was found a few times. The chain couples TRBV6-5 to TRBJ1-2; D ambiguous. Trimming took 0 bases from V and 8 from J, leaving 10 bases between them. The CDR3 extends over 13 amino acids. The germline gives CDR1 MNHEY, CDR2 SVGAGI. The CDR3 nucleotides read TGTGCCAGCAGTTACTCGTTAACTGGCGGCTACACCTTC. It is translated as CASSYSLTGGYTF.

This clonotype was counted a few times. The chain is built from TRBV20-1 and TRBJ2-1; TRBD2 aligns across 10 bases. V shed 0 bases, J shed 6 bases, and the junction held 5 bases outside the gene matches. Germline V gene lookup returns CDR1 DFQATT and CDR2 SNEGSKA (reference sequence). The CDR3 has 15 residues. The CDR3 is CSARDRTSGANEQFF. The CDR3 bases are TGCAGTGCTAGAGATCGGACTAGCGGAGCCAATGAGCAGTTCTTC.

This clonotype was detected a few times. The chain combines TRBV7-2 with TRBJ2-5, with D unclear. This CDR3 comprises 14 residues. V was pared by 8 bases and J by 2 bases, with 15 bases between. Per germline, CDR1 SGHTA and CDR2 FQGNSA. The CDR3 protein is CASLLAVGQETQYF. The CDR3 bases are TGTGCCAGCCTCCTGGCTGTAGGTCAAGAGACCCAGTACTTC.

The chain employs TRBV18 and TRBJ2-1; D perhaps matches TRBD1 (6 bases). V lost 8 bases and J lost 5, with 16 bases in between. The CDR3 is 14 amino acids. Germline V CDR1 and CDR2: KGHSH, LQKENI. As DNA, the CDR3 is TGTGCCAGCACCCCGAGACAGGACAACAATGAGCAGTTCTTC. It specifies CASTPRQDNNEQFF.

The chain joins TRBV9 to TRBJ1-5; 9 bases match TRBD1. The CDR3 contains 15 residues. CDR1 and CDR2 from the germline V gene are SGDLS and YYNGEE. The ends lost 4 bases at V and 4 bases at J; junction bases unmatched: 6. This chain's CDR3 is CASSKTGGHNQPQHF. CDR3 nucleotide sequence: TGTGCCAGCAGCAAGACAGGGGGTCATAATCAGCCCCAGCATTTT.